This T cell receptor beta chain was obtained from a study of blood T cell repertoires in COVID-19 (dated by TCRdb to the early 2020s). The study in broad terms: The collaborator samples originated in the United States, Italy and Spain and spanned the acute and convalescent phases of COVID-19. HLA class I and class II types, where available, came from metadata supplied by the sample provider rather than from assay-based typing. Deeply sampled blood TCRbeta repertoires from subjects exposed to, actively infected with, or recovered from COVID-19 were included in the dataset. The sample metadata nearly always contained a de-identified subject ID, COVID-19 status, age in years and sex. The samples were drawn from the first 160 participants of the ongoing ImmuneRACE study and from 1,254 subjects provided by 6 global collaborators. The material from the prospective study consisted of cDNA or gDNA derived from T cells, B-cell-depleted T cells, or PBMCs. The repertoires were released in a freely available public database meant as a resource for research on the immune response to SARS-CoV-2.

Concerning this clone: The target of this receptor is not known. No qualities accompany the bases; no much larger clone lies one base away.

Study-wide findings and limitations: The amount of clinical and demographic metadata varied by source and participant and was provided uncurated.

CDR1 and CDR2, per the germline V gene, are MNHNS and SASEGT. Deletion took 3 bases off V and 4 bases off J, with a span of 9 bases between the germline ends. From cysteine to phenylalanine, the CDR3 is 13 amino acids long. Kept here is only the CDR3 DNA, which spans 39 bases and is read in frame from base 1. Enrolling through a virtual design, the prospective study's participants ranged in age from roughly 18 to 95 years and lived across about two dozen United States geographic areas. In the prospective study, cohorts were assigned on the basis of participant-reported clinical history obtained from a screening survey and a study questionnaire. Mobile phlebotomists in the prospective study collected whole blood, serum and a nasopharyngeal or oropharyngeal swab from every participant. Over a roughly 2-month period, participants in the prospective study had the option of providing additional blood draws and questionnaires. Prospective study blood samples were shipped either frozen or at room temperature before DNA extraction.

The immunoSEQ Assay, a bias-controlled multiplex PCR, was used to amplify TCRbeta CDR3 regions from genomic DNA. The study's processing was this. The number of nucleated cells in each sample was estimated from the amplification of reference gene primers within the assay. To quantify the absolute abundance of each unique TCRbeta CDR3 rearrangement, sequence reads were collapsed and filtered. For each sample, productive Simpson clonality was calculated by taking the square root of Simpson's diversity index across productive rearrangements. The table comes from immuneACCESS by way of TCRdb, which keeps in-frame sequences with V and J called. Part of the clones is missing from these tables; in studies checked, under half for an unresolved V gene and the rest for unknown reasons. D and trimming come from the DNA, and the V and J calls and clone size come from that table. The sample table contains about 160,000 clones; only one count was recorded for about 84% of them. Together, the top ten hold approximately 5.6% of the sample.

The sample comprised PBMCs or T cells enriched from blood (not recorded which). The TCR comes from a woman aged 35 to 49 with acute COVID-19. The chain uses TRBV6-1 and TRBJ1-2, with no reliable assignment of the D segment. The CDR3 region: CASSDQEFYGYTF. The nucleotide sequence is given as TGTGCCAGCAGTGATCAGGAATTCTATGGCTACACCTTC.